These 4 T cell receptor beta chains originate from one sample sequenced in a study of T cell responses to AZD1222 COVID-19 vaccine. TCRdb keeps only in-frame clones here, not all; method: immunoSEQ multiplex PCR. The sample records approximately 46,000 clones, about 87% being singletons. Sequencing used peripheral blood, obtained 28 days after the second AZD1222 dose. These receptors all stem from an adult who received the AZD1222 COVID-19 vaccine.

The chain recombines TRBV7-8 with TRBJ1-1; D is unclear. The CDR3 length is 14 residues. CDR1 and CDR2 (germline): SGHVS, FQNEAQ. Trimming removed 1 base from V and 1 base from J, with 7 bases in between. In nucleotides, the CDR3 is TGTGCCAGCAGCTTAGATAACAGGAACACTGAAGCTTTCTTT. This codes for CASSLDNRNTEAFF.

The V gene is TRBV5-1, the J gene TRBJ2-5; unclear D gene. The CDR3 loop spans 12 amino acids. V was cut by 2 bases and J by 4 bases, with 6 bases left in between. Germline-derived CDR1 and CDR2 are SGHRS and YFSETQ. The CDR3 here is CASSFGVETQYF. As DNA, the CDR3 is TGCGCCAGCAGCTTTGGGGTAGAGACCCAGTACTTC.

V gene TRBV6-5 combines with J gene TRBJ1-2; D is unclear. This CDR3 has 14 amino acids. The germline V and J ends were trimmed by 6 bases and 4 bases, with 15 bases remaining between them. In germline, CDR1 is MNHEY, CDR2 SVGAGI. In DNA form, the CDR3 reads TGTGCCAGCAGCCGTACCGAGGGTCGCTATGGCTACACCTTC. Translating it yields CASSRTEGRYGYTF.

The rearrangement links TRBV3-1 (or the pseudogene TRBV3-2) to TRBJ2-7; TRBD1 matches 7 bases. Losses at the gene ends were 1 base for V and 6 bases for J; bases not matched to a gene: 9. This CDR3 has 15 amino acids. Germline values: CDR1 LGHDT, CDR2 YNNKEL (reference sequence). The CDR3 reads CASSQVWQGVREQYF. CDR3 bases: TGTGCCAGCAGCCAAGTATGGCAGGGGGTCCGCGAGCAGTACTTC.